This note documents a single T cell receptor (beta chain) sequence. Its target is unknown. Clones were read by immunoSEQ multiplex PCR, and TCRdb kept only the in-frame ones, dropping some. Altogether 15,000 or so clones are present, roughly 80% being singletons, with the ten largest covering roughly 29%. These data belong to a study of somatic mutations in cytotoxic T cells in rheumatoid arthritis. General study points: In about an eighth of the 65 patients, the largest CD8+ clone exceeded 20% of CD8+ cells.

Source material: CD8+ T cells sorted from blood. The sequence was collected from an adult with rheumatoid arthritis.

This CDR3 reads CAIHVDNEQFF. The CDR3, as DNA: TGTGCCATCCACGTGGACAATGAGCAGTTCTTC. The chain combines TRBV27 with TRBJ2-1; no firm D call. The ends were cut back, 10 bases at V and 5 bases at J, with 9 bases in the middle. The CDR3 runs 11 residues. CDR1 is MNHEY and CDR2 is SMNVEV in the germline V gene (reference sequence).